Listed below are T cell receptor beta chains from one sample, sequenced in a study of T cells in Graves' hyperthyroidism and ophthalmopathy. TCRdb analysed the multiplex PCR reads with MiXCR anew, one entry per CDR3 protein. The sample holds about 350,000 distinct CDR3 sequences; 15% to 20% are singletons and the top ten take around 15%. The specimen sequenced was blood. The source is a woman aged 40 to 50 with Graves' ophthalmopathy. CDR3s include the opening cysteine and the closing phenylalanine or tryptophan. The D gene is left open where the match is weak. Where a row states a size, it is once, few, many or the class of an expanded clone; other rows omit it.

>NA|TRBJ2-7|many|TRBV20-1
CSATGQTSAYEQYF
TGCAGTGCTACCGGACAGACCTCAGCCTACGAGCAGTACTTC
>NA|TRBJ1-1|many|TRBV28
CASRLNRNTEAFF
TGTGCCAGCAGACTGAATCGGAACACTGAAGCTTTCTTT
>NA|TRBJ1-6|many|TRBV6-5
CASRSDPDNSPLHF
TGTGCCAGCAGATCTGACCCGGACAATTCACCCCTCCACTTT
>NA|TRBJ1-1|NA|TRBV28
CASSSRLTEAFF
TGTGCCAGCAGTTCCCGACTAACTGAAGCTTTCTTT
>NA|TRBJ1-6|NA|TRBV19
CASKDPPFEALHF
TGTGCCAGTAAGGACCCCCCGTTCGAGGCCCTCCACTTT
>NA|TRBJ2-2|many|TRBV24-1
CATRAAGAPLNTGELFF
TGTGCCACCAGGGCTGCGGGGGCTCCCTTGAACACCGGGGAGCTGTTTTTT
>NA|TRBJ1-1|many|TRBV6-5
CASSPKSWDTEAFF
TGTGCCAGCAGTCCGAAGAGTTGGGACACTGAAGCTTTCTTT
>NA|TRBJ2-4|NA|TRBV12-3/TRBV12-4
CASSFDIGGTLAKNIQYF
TGTGCCAGCAGTTTCGATATCGGGGGAACCCTAGCCAAAAACATTCAGTACTTC
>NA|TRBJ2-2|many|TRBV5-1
CASSEALATIGELFF
TGCGCCAGCAGCGAGGCACTAGCTACTATCGGGGAGCTGTTTTTT
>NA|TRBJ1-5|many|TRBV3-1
CASSLGVHSNQPQHF
TGTGCCAGCAGCCTTGGAGTGCATAGCAATCAGCCCCAGCATTTT
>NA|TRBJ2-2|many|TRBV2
CASSPTVSNTGELFF
TGTGCCAGCAGTCCTACAGTATCGAACACCGGGGAGCTGTTTTTT
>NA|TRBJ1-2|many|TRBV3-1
CASSPQQGRVGYTF
TGTGCCAGCAGCCCGCAACAGGGAAGGGTTGGCTACACCTTC
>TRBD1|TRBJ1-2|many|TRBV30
CAWSRQGDGYTF
TGTGCCTGGAGTCGACAGGGAGATGGCTACACCTTC
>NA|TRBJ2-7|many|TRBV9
CASSVGAAYEQYF
TGTGCCAGCAGCGTCGGGGCGGCCTACGAGCAGTACTTC
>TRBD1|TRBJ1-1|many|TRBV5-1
CASSSSLRGYTEAFF
TGCGCCAGCAGCTCCTCCCTCAGGGGGTACACTGAAGCTTTCTTT
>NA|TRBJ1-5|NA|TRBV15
CATSRRQARNQPQHF
TGTGCCACCAGCAGAAGACAGGCGAGGAATCAGCCCCAGCATTTT
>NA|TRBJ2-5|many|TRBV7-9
CASSNGQQETQYF
TGTGCCAGCAGCAACGGACAGCAAGAGACCCAGTACTTC
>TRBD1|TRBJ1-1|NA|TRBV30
CAWGGQGMNTEAFF
TGTGCCTGGGGGGGACAGGGTATGAACACTGAAGCTTTCTTT
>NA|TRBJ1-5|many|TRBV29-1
CSVGVGGTDQPQHF
TGCAGCGTTGGGGTCGGGGGGACGGATCAGCCCCAGCATTTT
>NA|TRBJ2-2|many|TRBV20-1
CSARVAGSNTGELFF
TGCAGTGCTAGAGTTGCCGGATCCAACACCGGGGAGCTGTTTTTT
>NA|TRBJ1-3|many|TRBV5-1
CASRLGTDSGNTIYF
TGCGCCAGCAGACTGGGGACCGACTCTGGAAACACCATATATTTT
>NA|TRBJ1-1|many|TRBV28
CASTPSGPSVEAFF
TGTGCCAGCACCCCGTCAGGGCCTTCGGTTGAAGCTTTCTTT
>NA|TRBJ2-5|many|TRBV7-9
CASTTTMAGRETQYF
TGTGCCAGCACCACAACCATGGCGGGGAGGGAGACCCAGTACTTC
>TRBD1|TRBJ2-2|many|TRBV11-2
CASSLWGQGHLGELFF
TGTGCCAGCAGCTTATGGGGACAGGGTCACCTCGGGGAGCTGTTTTTT
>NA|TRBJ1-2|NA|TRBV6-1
CASSRGSRGADGYTF
TGTGCCAGCAGTAGGGGCTCTCGGGGCGCAGATGGCTACACCTTC
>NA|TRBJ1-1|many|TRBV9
CASSATVGGNTEAFF
TGTGCCAGCAGCGCAACAGTAGGGGGGAACACTGAAGCTTTCTTT
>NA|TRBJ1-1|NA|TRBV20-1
CSARSTGNTEAFF
TGCAGTGCTAGATCCACGGGGAACACTGAAGCTTTCTTT
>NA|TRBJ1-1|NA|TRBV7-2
CASGLEGGMAEAFF
TGTGCCAGCGGCTTAGAGGGGGGAATGGCTGAAGCTTTCTTT
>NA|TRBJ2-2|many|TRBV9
CASKGQTGDTGELFF
TGTGCCAGCAAGGGCCAGACAGGAGACACCGGGGAGCTGTTTTTT
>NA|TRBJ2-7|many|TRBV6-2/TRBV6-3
CASSQPYEQYF
TGTGCCAGCAGCCAACCCTACGAGCAGTACTTC
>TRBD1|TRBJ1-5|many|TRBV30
CAWSAGTVRQPQHF
TGTGCCTGGAGCGCGGGGACAGTTCGTCAGCCCCAGCATTTT
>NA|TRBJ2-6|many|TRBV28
CASSLARAGANVLTF
TGTGCCAGCAGTTTAGCCAGGGCTGGGGCCAACGTCCTGACTTTC
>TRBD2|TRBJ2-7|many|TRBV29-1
CSVGTSESYEQYF
TGCAGCGTTGGGACTAGCGAGTCCTACGAGCAGTACTTC